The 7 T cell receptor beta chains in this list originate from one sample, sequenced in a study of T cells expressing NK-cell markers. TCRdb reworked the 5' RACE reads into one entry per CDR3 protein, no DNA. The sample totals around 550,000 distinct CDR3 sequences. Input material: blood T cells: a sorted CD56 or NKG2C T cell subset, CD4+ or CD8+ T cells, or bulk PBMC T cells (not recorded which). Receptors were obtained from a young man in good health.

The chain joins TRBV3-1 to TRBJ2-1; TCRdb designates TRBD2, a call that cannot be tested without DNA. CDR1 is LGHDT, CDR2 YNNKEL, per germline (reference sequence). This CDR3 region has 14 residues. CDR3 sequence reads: CASRTGTAGNEQFF.

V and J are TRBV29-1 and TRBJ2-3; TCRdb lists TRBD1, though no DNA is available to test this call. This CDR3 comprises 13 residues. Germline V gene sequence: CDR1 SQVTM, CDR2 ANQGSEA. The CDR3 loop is CSVYWGSGDTQYF.

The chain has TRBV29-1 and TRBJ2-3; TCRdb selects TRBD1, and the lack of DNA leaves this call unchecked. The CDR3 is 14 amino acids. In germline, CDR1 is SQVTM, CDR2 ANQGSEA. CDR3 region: CSVGRGIGADTQYF.

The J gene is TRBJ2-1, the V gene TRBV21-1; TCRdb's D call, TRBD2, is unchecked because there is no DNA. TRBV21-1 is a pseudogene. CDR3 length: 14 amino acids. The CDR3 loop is CASGVLAGADEQFF.

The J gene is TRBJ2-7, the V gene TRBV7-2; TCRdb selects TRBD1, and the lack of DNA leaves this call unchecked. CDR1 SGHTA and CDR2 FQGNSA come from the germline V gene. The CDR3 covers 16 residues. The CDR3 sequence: CASSLVGGGNPYEQYF.

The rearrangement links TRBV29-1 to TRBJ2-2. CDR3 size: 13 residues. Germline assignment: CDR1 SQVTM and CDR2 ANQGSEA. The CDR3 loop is CSVDKLHTGELFF.

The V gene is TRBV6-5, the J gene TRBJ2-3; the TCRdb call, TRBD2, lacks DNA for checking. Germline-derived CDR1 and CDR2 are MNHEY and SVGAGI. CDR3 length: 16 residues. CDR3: CASSYSTPGTADTQYF.